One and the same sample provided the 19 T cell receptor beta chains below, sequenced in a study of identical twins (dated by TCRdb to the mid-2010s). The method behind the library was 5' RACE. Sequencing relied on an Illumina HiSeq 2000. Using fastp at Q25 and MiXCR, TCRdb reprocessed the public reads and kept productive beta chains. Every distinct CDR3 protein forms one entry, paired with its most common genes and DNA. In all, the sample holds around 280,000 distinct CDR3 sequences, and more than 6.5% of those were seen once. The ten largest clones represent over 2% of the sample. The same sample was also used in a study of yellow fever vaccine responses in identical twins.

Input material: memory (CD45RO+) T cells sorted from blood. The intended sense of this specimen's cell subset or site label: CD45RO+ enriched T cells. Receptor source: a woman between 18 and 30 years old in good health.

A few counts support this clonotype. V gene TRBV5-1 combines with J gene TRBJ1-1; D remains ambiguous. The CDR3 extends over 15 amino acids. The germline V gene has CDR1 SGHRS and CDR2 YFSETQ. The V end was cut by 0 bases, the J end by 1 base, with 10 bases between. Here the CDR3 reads CASSLGWLGNTEAFF. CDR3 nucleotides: TGCGCCAGCAGCTTGGGCTGGTTGGGGAACACTGAAGCTTTCTTT.

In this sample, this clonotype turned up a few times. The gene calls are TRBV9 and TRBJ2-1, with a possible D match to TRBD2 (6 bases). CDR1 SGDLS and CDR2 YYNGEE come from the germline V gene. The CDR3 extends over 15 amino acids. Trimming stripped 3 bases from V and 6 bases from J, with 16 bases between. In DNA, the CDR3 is TGTGCCAGCAGCGCTATAGGAGGGGTCCCCAATGAGCAGTTCTTC. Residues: CASSAIGGVPNEQFF.

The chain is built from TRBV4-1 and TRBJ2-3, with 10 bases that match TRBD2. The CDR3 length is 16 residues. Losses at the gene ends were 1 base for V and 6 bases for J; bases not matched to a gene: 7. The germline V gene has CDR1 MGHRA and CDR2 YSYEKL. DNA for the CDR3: TGCGCCAGCAGCCAAGGTTTCCTAGCGGGAGCGGATACGCAGTATTTT. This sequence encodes CASSQGFLAGADTQYF.

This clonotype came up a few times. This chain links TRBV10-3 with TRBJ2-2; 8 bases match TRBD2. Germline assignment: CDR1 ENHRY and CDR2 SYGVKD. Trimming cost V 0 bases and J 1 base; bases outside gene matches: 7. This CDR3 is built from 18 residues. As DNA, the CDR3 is TGTGCCATCAGTGAGTCGAGGGTCCTAGCGGGGAACACCGGGGAGCTGTTTTTT. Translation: CAISESRVLAGNTGELFF.

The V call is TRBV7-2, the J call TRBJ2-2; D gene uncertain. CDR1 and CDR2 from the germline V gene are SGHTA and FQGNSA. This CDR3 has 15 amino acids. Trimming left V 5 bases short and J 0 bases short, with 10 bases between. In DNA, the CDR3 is TGTGCCAGCAGCGCAACGGGTTCGAACACCGGGGAGCTGTTTTTT. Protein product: CASSATGSNTGELFF. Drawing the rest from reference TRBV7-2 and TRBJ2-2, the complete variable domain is GAGVSQSPSNKVTEKGKDVELRCDPISGHTALYWYRQSLGQGLEFLIYFQGNSAPDKSGLPSDRFSAERTGGSVSTLTIQRTQQEDSAVYLCASSATGSNTGELFFGEGSRLTVL.

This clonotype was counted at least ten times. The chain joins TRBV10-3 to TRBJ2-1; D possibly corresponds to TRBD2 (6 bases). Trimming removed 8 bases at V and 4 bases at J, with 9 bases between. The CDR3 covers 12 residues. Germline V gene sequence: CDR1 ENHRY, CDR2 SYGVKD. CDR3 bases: TGTGCCATCGGTGGGGGGTACAATGAGCAGTTCTTC. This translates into CAIGGGYNEQFF.

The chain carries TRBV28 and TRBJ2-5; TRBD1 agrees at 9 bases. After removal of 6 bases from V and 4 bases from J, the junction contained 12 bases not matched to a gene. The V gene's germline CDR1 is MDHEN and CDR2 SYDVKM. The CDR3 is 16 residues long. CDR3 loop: CASSPGTGWGAETQYF. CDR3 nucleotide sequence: TGTGCCAGCAGCCCCGGGACAGGGTGGGGGGCAGAGACCCAGTACTTC.

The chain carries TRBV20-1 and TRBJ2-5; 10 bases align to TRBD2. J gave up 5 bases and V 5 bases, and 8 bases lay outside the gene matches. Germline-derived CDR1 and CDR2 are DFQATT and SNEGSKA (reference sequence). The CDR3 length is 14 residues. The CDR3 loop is CSAGSGGVKETQYF. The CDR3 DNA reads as TGCAGTGCTGGAAGCGGGGGGGTAAAGGAGACCCAGTACTTC.

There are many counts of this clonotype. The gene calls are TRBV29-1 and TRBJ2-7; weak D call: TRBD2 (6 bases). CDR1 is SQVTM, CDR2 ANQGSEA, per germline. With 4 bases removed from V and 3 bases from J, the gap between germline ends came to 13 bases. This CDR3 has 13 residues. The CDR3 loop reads CSVGRDSNYEQYF. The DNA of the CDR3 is TGCAGCGTTGGACGGGACTCCAACTACGAGCAGTACTTC.

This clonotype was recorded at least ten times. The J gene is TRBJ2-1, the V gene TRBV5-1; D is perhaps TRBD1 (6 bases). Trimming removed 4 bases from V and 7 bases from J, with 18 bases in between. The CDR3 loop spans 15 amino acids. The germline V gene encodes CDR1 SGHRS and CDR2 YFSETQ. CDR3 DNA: TGCGCCAGCAGCCTACCCGGACAGTTTGGGAATGAGCAGTTCTTC. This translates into CASSLPGQFGNEQFF.

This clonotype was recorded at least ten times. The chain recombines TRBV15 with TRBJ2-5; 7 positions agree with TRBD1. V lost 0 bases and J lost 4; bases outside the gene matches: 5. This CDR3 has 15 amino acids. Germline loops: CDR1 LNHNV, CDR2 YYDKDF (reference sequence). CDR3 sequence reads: CATSRDQGGGETQYF. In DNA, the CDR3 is TGTGCCACCAGCAGAGATCAAGGGGGCGGAGAGACCCAGTACTTC. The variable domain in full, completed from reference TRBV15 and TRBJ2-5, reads DAMVIQNPRYQVTQFGKPVTLSCSQTLNHNVMYWYQQKSSQAPKLLFHYYDKDFNNEADTPDNFQSRRPNTSFCFLDIRSPGLGDTAMYLCATSRDQGGGETQYFGPGTRLLVL.

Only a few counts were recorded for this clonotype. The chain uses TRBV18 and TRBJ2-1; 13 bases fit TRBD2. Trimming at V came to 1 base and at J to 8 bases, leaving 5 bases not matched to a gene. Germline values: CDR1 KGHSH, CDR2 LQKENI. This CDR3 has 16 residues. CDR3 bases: TGTGCCAGCTCACCACAAGGACTAGCGGGAGTAGATGAGCAGTTCTTC. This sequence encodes CASSPQGLAGVDEQFF.

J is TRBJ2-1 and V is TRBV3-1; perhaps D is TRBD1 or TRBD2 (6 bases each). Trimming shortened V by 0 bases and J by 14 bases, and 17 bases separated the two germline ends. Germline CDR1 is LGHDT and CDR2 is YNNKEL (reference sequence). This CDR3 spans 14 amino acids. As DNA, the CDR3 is TGTGCCAGCAGCCAAGATAGCTGGGGGCGGAGGGAGTTCTTC. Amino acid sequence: CASSQDSWGRREFF.

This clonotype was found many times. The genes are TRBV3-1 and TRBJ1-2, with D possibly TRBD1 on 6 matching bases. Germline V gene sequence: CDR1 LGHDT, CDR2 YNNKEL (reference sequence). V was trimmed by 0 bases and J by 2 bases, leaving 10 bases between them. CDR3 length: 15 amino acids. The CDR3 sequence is CASSQDYRANYGYTF. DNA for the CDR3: TGTGCCAGCAGCCAAGATTACAGGGCGAACTATGGCTACACCTTC.

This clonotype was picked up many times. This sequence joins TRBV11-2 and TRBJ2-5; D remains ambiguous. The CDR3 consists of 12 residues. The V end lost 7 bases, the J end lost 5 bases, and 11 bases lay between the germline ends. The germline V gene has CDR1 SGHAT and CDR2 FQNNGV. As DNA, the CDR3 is TGTGCCAGCAACGGGCTGGGGGAGACCCAGTACTTC. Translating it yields CASNGLGETQYF. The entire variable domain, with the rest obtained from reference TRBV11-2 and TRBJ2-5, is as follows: EAGVAQSPRYKIIEKRQSVAFWCNPISGHATLYWYQQILGQGPKLLIQFQNNGVVDDSQLPKDRFSAERLKGVDSTLKIQPAKLEDSAVYLCASNGLGETQYFGPGTRLLVL.

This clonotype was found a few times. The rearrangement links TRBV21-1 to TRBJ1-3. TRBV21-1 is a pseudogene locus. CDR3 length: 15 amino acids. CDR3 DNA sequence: TGTGCCAGCAGCCAAAGGGAAGTCTCTGGAAACACCATATATTTT. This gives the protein CASSQREVSGNTIYF.

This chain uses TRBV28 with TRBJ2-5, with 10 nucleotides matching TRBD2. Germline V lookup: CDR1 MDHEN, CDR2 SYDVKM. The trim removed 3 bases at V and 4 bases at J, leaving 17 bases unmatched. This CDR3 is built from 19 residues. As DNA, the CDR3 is TGTGCCAGCAGTTTCAAGGAGCTAGCGGGGGTCTTTATTCCAGAGACCCAGTACTTC. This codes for CASSFKELAGVFIPETQYF.

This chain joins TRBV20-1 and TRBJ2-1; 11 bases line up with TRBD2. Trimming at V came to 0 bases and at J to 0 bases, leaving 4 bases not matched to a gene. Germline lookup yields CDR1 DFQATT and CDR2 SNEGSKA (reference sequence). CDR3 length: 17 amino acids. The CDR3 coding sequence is TGCAGTGCTAGAGATCTTAGCGGGAGGGCCTCCTACAATGAGCAGTTCTTC. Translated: CSARDLSGRASYNEQFF.

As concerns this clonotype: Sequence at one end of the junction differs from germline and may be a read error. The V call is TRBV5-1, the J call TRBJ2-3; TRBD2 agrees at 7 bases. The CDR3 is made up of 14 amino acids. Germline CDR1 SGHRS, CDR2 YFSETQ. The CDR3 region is CASSLGGGADMQYF. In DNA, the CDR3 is TGCGCCAGCAGCTTAGGCGGGGGAGCAGATATGCAGTATTTT. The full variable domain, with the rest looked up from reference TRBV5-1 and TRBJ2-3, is KAGVTQTPRYLIKTRGQQVTLSCSPISGHRSVSWYQQTPGQGLQFLFEYFSETQRNKGNFPGRFSGRQFSNSRSEMNVSTLELGDSALYLCASSLGGGADMQYFGPGTRLTVL.